This TCR beta chain originates from a study of control samples from healthy donors and cancer patients. The count of this clone is one. V lost 2 bases and J lost 2, with 10 bases in between. This CDR3 spans 15 amino acids. Germline CDR1 is ENHRY and CDR2 is SYGVKD. Profiled with immunoSEQ multiplex PCR; TCRdb holds only in-frame clones, not every one. The repertoire holds tens of thousands of clones, with approximately 91% as singletons. The chain couples TRBV10-3 to TRBJ1-3, with D tentatively TRBD1 (5 bases). Sequences were obtained from blood. The clonotype comes from a woman aged 55-70 years in good health. CDR3 in DNA: TGTGCCATCAGTGAGGGTAGGACAACTGGAAACACCATATATTTT. Protein product: CAISEGRTTGNTIYF.